These T cell receptor beta chains were read from a single sample in a study of T-cell reconstitution after alpha-beta-depleted transplantation in children. TCRdb fed the PCR reads into MiXCR, producing one record per CDR3 protein. The data contain about 500,000 distinct CDR3 sequences, 30% to 35% of them singletons. The sequencing here drew on PBMCs from the stem cell graft donor, taken from the stem cell graft. The receptors were gathered from a human donor who donated a stem cell graft to a child with aplastic anemia. Each CDR3 is given with its conserved first and last residue.

V,J,CDR3
TRBV14,TRBJ1-2,CASSHQTGGSGGYTF
TRBV29-1,TRBJ2-5,CSAITGGAGETQYF
TRBV29-1,TRBJ1-2,CSVLDTSGYTF
TRBV28,TRBJ2-2,CASRPQGRFHLFF
TRBV9,TRBJ2-1,CASSPDSRVDEQFF
TRBV3-1,TRBJ2-1,CASSQIPTSGRNEQFF
TRBV6-2/TRBV6-3,TRBJ1-2,CASGVGTGYGYTF
TRBV2,TRBJ1-1,CASSTRIDTEAFF
TRBV5-4,TRBJ1-1,CASSLARPPNTEAFF
TRBV6-1,TRBJ2-1,CASSSLGRRKDEQFF
TRBV19,TRBJ1-2,CASRLLPGQGADGYTF
TRBV6-5,TRBJ2-3,CASSYSRGGLAGVSDTQYF
TRBV12-3/TRBV12-4,TRBJ2-3,CASSRNAGLAGEDTQYF
TRBV19,TRBJ2-2,CASSFRGTYTGELFF
TRBV30,TRBJ1-2,CAWSVLDRSYGYTF
TRBV7-2,TRBJ1-5,CASSLVVGQGQPQHF
TRBV20-1,TRBJ2-3,CSAEPWTSGSIDTQYF
TRBV6-1,TRBJ2-2,CASSRDRANTGELFF
TRBV30,TRBJ2-3,CAWGPSYTQYF
TRBV29-1,TRBJ2-2,CSVWPGSNTGELFF